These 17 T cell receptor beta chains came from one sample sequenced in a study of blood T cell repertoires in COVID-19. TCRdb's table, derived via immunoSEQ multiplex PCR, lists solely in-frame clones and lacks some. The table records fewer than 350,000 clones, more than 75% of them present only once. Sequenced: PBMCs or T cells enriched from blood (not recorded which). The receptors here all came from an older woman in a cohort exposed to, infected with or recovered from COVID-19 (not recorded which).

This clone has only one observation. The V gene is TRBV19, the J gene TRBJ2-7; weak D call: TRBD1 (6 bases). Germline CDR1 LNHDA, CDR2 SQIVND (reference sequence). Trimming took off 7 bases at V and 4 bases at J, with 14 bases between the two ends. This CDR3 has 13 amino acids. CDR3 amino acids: CASIRVRGYEQYF. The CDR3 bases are TGTGCCAGTATTAGGGTCAGGGGTTACGAGCAGTACTTC.

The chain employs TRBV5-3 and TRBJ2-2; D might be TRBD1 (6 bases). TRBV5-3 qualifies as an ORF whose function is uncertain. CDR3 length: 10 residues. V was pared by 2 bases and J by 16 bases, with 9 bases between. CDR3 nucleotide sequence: TGTGCCAGAAGCTTAGGGGGTGCGTTTTTT. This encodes CARSLGGAFF.

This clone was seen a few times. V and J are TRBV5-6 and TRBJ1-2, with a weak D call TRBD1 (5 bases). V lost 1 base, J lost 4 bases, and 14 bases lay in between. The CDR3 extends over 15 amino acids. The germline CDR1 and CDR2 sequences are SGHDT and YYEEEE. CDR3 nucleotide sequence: TGTGCCAGCAGCTTGTCGACAGCATGGGGCTATGGCTACACCTTC. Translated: CASSLSTAWGYGYTF.

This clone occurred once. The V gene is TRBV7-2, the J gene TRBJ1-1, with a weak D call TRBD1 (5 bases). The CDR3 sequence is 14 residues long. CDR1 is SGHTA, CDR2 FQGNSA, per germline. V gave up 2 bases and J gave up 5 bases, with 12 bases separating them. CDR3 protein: CASSLSGVGTEAFF. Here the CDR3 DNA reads TGTGCCAGCAGCTTATCGGGGGTGGGGACTGAAGCTTTCTTT.

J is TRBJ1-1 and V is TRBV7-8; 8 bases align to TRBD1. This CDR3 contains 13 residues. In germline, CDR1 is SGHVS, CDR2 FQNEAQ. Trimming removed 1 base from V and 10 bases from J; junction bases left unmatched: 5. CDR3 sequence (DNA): TGTGCCAGCAGCTTAGGTCAGGGGGCTCGAGCTTTCTTT. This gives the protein CASSLGQGARAFF. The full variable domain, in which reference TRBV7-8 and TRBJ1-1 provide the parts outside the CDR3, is GAGVSQSPRYKVAKRGQDVALRCDPISGHVSLFWYQQALGQGPEFLTYFQNEAQLDKSGLPSDRFFAERPEGSVSTLKIQRTQQEDSAVYLCASSLGQGARAFFGQGTRLTVV.

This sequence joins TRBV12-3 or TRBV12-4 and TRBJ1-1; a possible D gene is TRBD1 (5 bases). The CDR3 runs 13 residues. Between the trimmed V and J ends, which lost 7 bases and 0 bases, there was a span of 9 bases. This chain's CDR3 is CASKGAVNTEAFF. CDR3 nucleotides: TGTGCCAGCAAAGGGGCGGTGAACACTGAAGCTTTCTTT.

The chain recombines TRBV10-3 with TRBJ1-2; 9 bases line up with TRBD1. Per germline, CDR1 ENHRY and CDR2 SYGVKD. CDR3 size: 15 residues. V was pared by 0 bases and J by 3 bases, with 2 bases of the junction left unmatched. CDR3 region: CAISESGQGDYGYTF. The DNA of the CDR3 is TGTGCCATCAGTGAGTCGGGACAGGGTGACTATGGCTACACCTTC.

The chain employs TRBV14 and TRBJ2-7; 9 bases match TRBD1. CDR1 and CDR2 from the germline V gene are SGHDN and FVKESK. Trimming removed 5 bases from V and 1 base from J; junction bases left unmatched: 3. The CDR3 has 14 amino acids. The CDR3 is CASSEGQGSYEQYF. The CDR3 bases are TGTGCCAGCAGCGAAGGACAGGGGTCCTACGAGCAGTACTTC.

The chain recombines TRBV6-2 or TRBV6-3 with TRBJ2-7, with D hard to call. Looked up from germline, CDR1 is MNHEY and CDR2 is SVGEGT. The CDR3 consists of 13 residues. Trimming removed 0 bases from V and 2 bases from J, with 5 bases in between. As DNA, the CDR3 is TGTGCCAGCAGTTACTCCTCCGCCTACGAGCAGTACTTC. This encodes CASSYSSAYEQYF.

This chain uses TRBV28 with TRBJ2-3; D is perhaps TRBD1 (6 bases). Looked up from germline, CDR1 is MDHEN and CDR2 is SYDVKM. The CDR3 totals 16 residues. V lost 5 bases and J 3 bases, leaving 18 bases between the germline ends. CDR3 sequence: CASSSLGTGKTDTQYF. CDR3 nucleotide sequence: TGTGCCAGCAGTAGCCTGGGAACAGGGAAAACAGATACGCAGTATTTT.

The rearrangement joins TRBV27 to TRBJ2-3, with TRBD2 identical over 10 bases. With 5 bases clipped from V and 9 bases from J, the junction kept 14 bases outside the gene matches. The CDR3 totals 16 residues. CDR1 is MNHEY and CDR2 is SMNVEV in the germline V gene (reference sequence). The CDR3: CASSHLQAGGHPTQYF. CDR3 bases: TGTGCCAGCAGTCACCTCCAAGCGGGAGGGCACCCCACGCAGTATTTT.

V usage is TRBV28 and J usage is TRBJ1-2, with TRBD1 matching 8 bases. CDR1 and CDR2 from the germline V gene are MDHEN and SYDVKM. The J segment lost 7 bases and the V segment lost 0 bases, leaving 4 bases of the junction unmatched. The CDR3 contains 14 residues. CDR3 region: CASSLWQGAGGYTF. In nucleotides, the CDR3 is TGTGCCAGCAGTTTATGGCAGGGGGCCGGTGGCTACACCTTC.

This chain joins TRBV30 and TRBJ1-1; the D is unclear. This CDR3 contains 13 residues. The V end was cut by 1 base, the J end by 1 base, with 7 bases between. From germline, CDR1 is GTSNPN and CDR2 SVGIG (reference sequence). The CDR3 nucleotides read TGTGCCTGGAGTGCGTCAGGGAACACTGAAGCTTTCTTT. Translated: CAWSASGNTEAFF.

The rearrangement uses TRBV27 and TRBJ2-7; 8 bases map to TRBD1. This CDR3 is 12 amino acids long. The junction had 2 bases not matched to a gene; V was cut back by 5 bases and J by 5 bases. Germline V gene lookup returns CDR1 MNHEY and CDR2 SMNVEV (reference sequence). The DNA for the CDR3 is TGTGCCAGCAGTGACAGGGGAAACGAGCAGTACTTC. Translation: CASSDRGNEQYF.

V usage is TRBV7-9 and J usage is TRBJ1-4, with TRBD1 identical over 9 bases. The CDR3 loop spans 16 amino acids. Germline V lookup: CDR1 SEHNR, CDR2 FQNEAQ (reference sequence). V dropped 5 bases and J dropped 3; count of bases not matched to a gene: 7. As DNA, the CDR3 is TGTGCCAGCAGCCTACAGGGGGCTCTATCTAATGAAAAACTGTTTTTT. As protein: CASSLQGALSNEKLFF.

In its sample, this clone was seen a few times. In DNA, the CDR3 is TGTGCCAGCAGCCCGATGAGCGGGAGCACAGATACGCAGTATTTT. This translates into CASSPMSGSTDTQYF. The V and J genes are TRBV5-4 and TRBJ2-3; D is possibly TRBD2 (6 bases). Deletions cut 4 bases from V and 0 bases from J, with 12 bases between. This CDR3 comprises 15 residues. Germline CDR1 and CDR2: SGHNT and YYREEE (reference sequence).

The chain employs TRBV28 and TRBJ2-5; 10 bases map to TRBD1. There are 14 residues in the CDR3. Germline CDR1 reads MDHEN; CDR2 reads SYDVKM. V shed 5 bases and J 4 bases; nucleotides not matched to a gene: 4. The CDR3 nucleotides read TGTGCCAGCAGTATCCGGACAGGGGGAGAGACCCAGTACTTC. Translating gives CASSIRTGGETQYF.